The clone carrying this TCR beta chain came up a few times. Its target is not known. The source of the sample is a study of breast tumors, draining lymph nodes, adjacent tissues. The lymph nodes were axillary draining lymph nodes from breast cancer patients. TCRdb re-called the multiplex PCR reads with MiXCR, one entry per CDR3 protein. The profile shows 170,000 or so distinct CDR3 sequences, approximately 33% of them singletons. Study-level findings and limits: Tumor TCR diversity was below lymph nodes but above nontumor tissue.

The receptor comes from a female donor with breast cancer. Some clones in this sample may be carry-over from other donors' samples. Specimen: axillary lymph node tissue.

The CDR3 sequence: CASSHDLGRRETQYF. CDR3 in DNA: TGTGCCAGCAGCCACGACTTAGGACGGAGAGAGACCCAGTACTTC. The chain links TRBV6-6 to TRBJ2-5; no definite D call. The CDR3 has 15 amino acids. From germline, CDR1 is MNHNY and CDR2 SVGAGI (reference sequence). Trimming removed 6 bases from V and 4 bases from J, with 18 bases in between.